This entry describes one T cell receptor (beta chain). The antigen is undetermined. V gave up 4 bases and J gave up 7 bases, with 12 bases separating them. This CDR3 is built from 14 residues. Germline lookup yields CDR1 SGHNT and CDR2 YYREEE (reference sequence). Generated by immunoSEQ multiplex PCR, the TCRdb table keeps only in-frame clones and is missing some. Of tens of thousands of clones detected, 84% appear once; the ten largest clones hold 3% to 4.5%. The data stem from a study of a mutant IDH1 vaccine in newly diagnosed glioma. Findings and caveats of the study: Immune responses induced by vaccination arose in under 95% of the patients.

Stated time point: week 11, during vaccination. It was 300 ug of mutant IDH1 20-mer peptide that made up each vaccine dose, given with topical imiquimod. This clonotype originated in a man aged 25-45 years with glioma. Material: PBMCs, obtained from a glioma patient whose treatment included an IDH1 peptide vaccine. The rearrangement links TRBV5-4 to TRBJ1-6, with no clear D. The CDR3 protein is CASSRRASNSPLHF. The CDR3 DNA reads TGTGCCAGCAGCCGGAGGGCTTCAAATTCACCCCTCCACTTT. The variable domain in full, completed from reference TRBV5-4 and TRBJ1-6, reads ETGVTQSPTHLIKTRGQQVTLRCSSQSGHNTVSWYQQALGQGPQFIFQYYREEENGRGNFPPRFSGLQFPNYSSELNVNALELDDSALYLCASSRRASNSPLHFGNGTRLTVT.